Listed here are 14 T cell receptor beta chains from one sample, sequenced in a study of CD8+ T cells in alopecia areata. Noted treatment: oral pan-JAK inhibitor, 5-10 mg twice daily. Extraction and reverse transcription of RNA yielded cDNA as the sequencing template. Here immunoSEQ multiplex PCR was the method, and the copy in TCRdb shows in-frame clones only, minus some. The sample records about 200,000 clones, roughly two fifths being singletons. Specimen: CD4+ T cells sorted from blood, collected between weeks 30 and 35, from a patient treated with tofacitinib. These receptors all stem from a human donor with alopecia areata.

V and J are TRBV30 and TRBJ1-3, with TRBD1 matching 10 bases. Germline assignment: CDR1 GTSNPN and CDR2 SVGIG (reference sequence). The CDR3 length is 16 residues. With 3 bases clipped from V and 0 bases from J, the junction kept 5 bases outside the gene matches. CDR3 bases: TGTGCCTGGAGGGGGACAGGGGCAACCTCTGGAAACACCATATATTTT. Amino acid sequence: CAWRGTGATSGNTIYF.

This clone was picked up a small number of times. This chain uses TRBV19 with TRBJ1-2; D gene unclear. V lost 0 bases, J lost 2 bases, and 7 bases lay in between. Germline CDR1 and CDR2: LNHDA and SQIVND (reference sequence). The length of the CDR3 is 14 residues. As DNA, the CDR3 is TGTGCCAGTAGTATAGATGGGAGAAACTATGGCTACACCTTC. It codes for CASSIDGRNYGYTF.

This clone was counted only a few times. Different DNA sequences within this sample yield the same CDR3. The CDR3 bases are TGCGCCAGCAGCCAAGATTCGGGGCTAGCGGGAGTGGAGACCCAGTACTTC. Encoded protein: CASSQDSGLAGVETQYF. J is TRBJ2-5 and V is TRBV4-1; 10 bases fit TRBD2. The V gene end was trimmed by 0 bases and the J gene end by 5 bases; junction bases not matched to a gene: 9. Germline-derived CDR1 and CDR2 are MGHRA and YSYEKL. CDR3 size: 17 residues.

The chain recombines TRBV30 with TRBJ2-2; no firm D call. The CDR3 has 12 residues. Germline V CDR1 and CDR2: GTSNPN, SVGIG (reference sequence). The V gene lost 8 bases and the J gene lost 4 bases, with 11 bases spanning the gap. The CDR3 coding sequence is TGTGCCAGAGGAACAGTCACCGGGGAGCTGTTTTTT. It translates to CARGTVTGELFF.

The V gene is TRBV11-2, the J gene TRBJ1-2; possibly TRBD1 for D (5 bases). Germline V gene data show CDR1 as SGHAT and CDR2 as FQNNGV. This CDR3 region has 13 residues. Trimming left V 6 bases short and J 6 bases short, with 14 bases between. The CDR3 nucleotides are TGTGCCAGCAGGAATACAGGAGGCCATGGCTACACCTTC. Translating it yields CASRNTGGHGYTF. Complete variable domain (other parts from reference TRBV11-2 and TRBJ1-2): EAGVAQSPRYKIIEKRQSVAFWCNPISGHATLYWYQQILGQGPKLLIQFQNNGVVDDSQLPKDRFSAERLKGVDSTLKIQPAKLEDSAVYLCASRNTGGHGYTFGSGTRLTVV.

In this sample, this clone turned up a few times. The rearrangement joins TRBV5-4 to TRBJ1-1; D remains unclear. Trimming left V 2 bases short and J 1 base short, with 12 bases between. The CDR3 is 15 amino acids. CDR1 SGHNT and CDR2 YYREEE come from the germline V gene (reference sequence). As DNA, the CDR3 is TGTGCCAGCAGCTTTCTAGGGCAGAAGAACACTGAAGCTTTCTTT. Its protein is CASSFLGQKNTEAFF.

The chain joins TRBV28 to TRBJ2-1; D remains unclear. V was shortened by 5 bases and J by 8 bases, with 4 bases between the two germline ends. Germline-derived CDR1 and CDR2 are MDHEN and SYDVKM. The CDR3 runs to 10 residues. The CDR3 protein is CASSLHEQFF. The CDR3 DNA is TGTGCCAGCAGTCTTCATGAGCAGTTCTTC.

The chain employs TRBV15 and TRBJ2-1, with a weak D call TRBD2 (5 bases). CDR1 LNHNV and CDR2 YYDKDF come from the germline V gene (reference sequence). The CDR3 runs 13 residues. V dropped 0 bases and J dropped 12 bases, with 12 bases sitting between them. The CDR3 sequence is CATSRDFAGPQFF. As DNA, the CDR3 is TGTGCCACCAGCAGAGATTTTGCGGGCCCGCAGTTCTTC.

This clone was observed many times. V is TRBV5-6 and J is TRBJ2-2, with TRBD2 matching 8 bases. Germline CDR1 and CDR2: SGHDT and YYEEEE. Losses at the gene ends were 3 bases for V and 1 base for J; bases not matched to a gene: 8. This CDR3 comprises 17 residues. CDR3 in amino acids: CASSSKKRERNTGELFF. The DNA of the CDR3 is TGTGCCAGCAGCTCCAAAAAGCGGGAGAGGAACACCGGGGAGCTGTTTTTT.

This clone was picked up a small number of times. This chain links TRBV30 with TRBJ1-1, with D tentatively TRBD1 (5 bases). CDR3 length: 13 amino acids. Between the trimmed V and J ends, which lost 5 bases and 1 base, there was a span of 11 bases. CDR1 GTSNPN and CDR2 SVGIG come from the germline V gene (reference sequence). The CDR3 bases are TGTGCCTGGCGGAGGGGACCGAACACTGAAGCTTTCTTT. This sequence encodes CAWRRGPNTEAFF.

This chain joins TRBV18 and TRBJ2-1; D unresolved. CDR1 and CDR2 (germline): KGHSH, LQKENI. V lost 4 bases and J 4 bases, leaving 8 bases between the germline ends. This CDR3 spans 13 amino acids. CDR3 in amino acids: CASSRSKYNEQFF. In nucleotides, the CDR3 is TGTGCCAGCTCACGCTCCAAGTACAATGAGCAGTTCTTC.

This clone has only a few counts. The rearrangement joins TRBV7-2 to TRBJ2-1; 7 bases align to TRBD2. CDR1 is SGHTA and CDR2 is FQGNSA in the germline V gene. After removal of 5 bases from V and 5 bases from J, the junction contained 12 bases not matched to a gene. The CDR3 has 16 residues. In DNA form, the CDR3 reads TGTGCCAGCAGCCCCTTGCCGGGAGGCCTCCACAATGAGCAGTTCTTC. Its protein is CASSPLPGGLHNEQFF.

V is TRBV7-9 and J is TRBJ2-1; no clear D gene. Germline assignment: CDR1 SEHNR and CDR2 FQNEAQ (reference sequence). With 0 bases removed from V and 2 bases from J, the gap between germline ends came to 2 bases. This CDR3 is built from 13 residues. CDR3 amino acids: CASSLAAYNEQFF. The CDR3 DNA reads TGTGCCAGCAGCTTAGCTGCCTACAATGAGCAGTTCTTC.

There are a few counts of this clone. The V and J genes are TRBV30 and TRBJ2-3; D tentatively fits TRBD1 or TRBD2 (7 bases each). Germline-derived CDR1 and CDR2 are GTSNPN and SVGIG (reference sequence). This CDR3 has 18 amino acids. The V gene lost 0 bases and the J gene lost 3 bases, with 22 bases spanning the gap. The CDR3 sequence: CAWSVSGRGRAGTDTQYF. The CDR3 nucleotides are TGTGCCTGGAGTGTGAGTGGCAGGGGGAGAGCGGGAACAGATACGCAGTATTTT.